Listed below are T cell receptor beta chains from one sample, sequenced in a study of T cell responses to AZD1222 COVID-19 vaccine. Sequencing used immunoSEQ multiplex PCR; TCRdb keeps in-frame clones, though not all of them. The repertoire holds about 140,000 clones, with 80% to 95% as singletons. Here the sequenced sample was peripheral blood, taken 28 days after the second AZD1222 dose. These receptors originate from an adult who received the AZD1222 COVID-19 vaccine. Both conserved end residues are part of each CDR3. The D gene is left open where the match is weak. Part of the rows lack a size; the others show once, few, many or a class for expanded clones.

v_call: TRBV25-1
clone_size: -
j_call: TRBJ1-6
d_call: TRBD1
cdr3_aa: CASSEPRQGHSPLHF
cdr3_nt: TGTGCCAGCAGTGAACCGAGACAGGGCCATTCACCCCTCCACTTT

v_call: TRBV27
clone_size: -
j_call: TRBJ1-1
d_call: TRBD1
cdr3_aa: CASKRTGAEAFF
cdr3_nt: TGTGCCAGCAAACGGACAGGCGCTGAAGCTTTCTTT

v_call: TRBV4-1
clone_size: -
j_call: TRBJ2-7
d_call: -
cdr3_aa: CASSQDRVQYF
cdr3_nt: TGCGCCAGCAGCCAAGACAGGGTGCAGTACTTC

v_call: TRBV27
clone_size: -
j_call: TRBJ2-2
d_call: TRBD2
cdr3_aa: CASSLLGLVGTGELFF
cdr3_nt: TGTGCCAGCAGTTTACTCGGACTAGTAGGCACCGGGGAGCTGTTTTTT

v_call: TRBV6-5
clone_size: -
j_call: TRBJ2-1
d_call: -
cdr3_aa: CASSYVRGAHNEQFF
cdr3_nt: TGTGCCAGCAGTTACGTACGGGGGGCACACAATGAGCAGTTCTTC

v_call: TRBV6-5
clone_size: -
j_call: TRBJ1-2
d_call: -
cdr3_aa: CASSYIRYYGYTF
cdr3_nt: TGTGCCAGCAGTTACATCCGCTACTATGGCTACACCTTC

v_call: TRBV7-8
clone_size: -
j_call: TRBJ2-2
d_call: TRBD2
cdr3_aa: CATNPRGGNTGELFF
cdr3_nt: TGTGCCACTAATCCGCGGGGGGGCAACACCGGGGAGCTGTTTTTT

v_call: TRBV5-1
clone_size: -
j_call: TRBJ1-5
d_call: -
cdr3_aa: CASSLDGLNQPQHF
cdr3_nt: TGCGCCAGCAGCTTGGATGGTCTGAATCAGCCCCAGCATTTT

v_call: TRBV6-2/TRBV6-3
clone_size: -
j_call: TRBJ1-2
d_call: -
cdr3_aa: CASSNARITKYLTNYGYTF
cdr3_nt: TGTGCCAGCAGTAATGCCCGAATTACTAAATACCTGACTAACTATGGCTACACCTTC

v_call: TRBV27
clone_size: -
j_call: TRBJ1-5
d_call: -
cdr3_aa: CASSFGGSQPQHF
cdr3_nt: TGTGCCAGCAGTTTCGGGGGATCCCAGCCCCAGCATTTT

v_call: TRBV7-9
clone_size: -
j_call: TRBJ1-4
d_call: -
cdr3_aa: CASSLALRGGPDEKLFF
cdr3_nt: TGTGCCAGCAGCTTAGCTCTTAGGGGGGGTCCGGACGAAAAACTGTTTTTT

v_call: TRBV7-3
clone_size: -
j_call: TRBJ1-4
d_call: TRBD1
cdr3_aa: CASAQGEGEKLFF
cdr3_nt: TGTGCCAGCGCTCAGGGGGAGGGTGAAAAACTGTTTTTT

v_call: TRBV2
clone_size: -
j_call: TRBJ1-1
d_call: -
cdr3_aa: CASTAGGWNTEAFF
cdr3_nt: TGTGCCAGCACCGCAGGTGGGTGGAACACTGAAGCTTTCTTT

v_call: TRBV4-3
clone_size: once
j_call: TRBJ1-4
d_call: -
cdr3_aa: CASSPRAGGLNEKLFF
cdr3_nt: TGCGCCAGCAGCCCAAGAGCGGGGGGCCTCAATGAAAAACTGTTTTTT